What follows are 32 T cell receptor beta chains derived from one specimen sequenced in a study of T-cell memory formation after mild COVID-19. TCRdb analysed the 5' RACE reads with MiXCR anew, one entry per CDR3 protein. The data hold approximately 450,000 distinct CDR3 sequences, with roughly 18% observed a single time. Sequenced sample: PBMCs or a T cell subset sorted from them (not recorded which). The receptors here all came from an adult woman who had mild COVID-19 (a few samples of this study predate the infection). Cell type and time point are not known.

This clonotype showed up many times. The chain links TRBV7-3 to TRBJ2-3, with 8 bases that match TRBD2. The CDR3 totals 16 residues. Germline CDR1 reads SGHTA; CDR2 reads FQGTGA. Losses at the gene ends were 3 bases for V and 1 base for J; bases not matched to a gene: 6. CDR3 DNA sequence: TGTGCCAGCAGCTTTGGACTAGCTGGGGGCACAGATACGCAGTATTTT. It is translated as CASSFGLAGGTDTQYF.

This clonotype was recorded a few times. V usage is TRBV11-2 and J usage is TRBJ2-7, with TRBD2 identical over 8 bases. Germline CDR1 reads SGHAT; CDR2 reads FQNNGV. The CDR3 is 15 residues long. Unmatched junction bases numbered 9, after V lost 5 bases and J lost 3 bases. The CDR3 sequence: CASSPSTSAYYEQYF. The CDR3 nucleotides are TGTGCCAGCAGCCCCTCGACTAGCGCCTACTACGAGCAGTACTTC.

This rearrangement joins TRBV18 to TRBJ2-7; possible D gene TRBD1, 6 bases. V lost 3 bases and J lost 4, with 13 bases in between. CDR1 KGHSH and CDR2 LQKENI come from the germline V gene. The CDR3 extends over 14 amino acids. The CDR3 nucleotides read TGTGCCAGCTCACCGGATACAGGGACGTACGAGCAGTACTTC. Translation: CASSPDTGTYEQYF.

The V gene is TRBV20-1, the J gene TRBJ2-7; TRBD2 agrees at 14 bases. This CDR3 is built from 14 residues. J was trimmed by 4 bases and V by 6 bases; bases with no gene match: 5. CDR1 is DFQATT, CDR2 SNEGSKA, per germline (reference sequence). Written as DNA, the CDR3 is TGCAGTGCGCAGACTAGCGGGGGGGGATACGAGCAGTACTTC. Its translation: CSAQTSGGGYEQYF.

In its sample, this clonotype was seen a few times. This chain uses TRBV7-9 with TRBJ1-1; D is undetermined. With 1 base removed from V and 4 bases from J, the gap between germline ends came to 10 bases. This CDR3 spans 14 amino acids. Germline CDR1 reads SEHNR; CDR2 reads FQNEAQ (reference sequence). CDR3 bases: TGTGCCAGCAGCTTAGGGAACAGTGCCACTGAAGCTTTCTTT. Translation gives CASSLGNSATEAFF.

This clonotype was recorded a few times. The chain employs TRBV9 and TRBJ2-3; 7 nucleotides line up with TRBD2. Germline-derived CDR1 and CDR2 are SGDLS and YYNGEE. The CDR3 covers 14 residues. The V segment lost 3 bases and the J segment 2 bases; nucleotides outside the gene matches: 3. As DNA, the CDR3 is TGTGCCAGCAGCGACGGGAGGCTCACAGATACGCAGTATTTT. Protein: CASSDGRLTDTQYF.

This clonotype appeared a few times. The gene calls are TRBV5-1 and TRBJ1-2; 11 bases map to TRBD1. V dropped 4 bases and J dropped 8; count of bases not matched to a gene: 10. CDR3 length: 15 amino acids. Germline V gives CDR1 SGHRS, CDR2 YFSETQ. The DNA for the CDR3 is TGCGCCAGCAGCGGGGGCCGGACAGGGGGCGGCGGCTACACCTTC. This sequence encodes CASSGGRTGGGGYTF.

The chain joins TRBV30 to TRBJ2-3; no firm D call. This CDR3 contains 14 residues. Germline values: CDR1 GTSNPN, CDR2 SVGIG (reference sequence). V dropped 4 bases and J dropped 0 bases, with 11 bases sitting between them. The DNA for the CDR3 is TGTGCCTGGACGGCTCCGGCTAGCACAGATACGCAGTATTTT. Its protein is CAWTAPASTDTQYF.

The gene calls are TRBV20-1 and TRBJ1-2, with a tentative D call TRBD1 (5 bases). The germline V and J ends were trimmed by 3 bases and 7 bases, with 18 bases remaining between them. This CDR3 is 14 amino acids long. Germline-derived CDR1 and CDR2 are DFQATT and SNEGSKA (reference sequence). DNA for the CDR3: TGCAGTGCTAGCCGACAGTCCTTCGTCGCTGGCTACACCTTC. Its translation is CSASRQSFVAGYTF.

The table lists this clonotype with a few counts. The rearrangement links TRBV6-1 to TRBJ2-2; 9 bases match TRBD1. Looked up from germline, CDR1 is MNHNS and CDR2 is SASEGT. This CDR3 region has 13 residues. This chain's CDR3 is CGTGQGITGELFF. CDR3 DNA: TGTGGGACGGGACAGGGCATCACCGGGGAGCTGTTTTTT.

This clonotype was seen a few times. For the CDR3, the DNA is TGTGCCAGCAGCTTTTCGGGGAGTAGCGAGACCCAGTACTTC. The encoded protein is CASSFSGSSETQYF. The rearrangement uses TRBV7-6 and TRBJ2-5; maybe TRBD2 (5 bases). CDR1 SGHVS and CDR2 FNYEAQ come from the germline V gene. The CDR3 runs 14 residues. The V end was cut by 3 bases, the J end by 5 bases, with 13 bases between.

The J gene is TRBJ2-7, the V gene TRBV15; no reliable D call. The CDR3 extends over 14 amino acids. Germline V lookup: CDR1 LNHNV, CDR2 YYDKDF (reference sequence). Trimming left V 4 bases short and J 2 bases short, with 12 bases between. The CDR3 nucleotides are TGTGCCACCAGCATTCAACATCCACCCTACGAGCAGTACTTC. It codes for CATSIQHPPYEQYF.

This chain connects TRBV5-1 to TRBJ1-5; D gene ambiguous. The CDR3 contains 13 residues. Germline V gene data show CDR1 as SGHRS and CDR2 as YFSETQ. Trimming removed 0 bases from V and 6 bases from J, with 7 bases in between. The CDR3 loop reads CASSLDWGQPQHF. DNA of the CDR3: TGCGCCAGCAGCTTGGATTGGGGTCAGCCCCAGCATTTT.

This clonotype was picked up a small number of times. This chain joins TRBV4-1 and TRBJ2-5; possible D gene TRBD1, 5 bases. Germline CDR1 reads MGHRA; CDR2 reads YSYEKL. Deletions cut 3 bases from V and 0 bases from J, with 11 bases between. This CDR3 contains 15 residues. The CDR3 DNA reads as TGCGCCAGCAGCCACCAGACAGAGTACCAAGAGACCCAGTACTTC. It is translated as CASSHQTEYQETQYF.

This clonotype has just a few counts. The CDR3 DNA reads TGTGCCAGCAGCTTTGACAGGGAGAGGGAAGCTTTCTTT. Protein sequence: CASSFDREREAFF. The V gene is TRBV7-9, the J gene TRBJ1-1; 7 bases align to TRBD1. Germline values: CDR1 SEHNR, CDR2 FQNEAQ (reference sequence). This CDR3 is built from 13 residues. Trimming cost V 3 bases and J 8 bases; bases outside gene matches: 6.

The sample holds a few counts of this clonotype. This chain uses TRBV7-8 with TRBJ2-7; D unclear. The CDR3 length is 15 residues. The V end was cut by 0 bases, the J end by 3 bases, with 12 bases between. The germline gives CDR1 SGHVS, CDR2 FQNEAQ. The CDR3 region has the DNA TGTGCCAGCAGCTTAGCGAAAGTTGCCGGCTACGAGCAGTACTTC. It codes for CASSLAKVAGYEQYF.

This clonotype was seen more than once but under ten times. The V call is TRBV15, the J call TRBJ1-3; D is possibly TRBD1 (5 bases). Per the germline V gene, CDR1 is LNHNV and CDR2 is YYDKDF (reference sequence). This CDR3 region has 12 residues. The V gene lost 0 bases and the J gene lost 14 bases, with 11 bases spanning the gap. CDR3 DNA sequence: TGTGCCACCAGCAGAGATTTGGAGGGACTATATTTT. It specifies CATSRDLEGLYF.

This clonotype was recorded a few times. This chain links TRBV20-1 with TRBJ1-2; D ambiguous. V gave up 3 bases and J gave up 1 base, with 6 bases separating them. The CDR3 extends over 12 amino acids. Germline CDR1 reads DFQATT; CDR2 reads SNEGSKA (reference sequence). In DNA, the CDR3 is TGCAGTGCTAGTAGGGTTAACTATGGCTACACCTTC. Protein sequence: CSASRVNYGYTF.

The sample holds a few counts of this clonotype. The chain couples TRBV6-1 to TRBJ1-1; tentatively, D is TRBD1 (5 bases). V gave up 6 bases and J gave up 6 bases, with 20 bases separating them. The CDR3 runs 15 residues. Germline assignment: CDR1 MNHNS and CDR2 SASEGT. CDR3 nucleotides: TGTGCCAGCAGGGAACCGGGACCTCTTTCCTCTGAAGCTTTCTTT. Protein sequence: CASREPGPLSSEAFF.

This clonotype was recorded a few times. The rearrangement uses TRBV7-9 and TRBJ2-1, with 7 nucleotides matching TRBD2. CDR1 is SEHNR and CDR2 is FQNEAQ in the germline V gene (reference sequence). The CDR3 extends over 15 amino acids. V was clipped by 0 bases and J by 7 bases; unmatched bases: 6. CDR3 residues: CASSLAGGLNNEQFF. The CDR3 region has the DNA TGTGCCAGCAGCTTAGCGGGAGGGTTAAATAATGAGCAGTTCTTC.

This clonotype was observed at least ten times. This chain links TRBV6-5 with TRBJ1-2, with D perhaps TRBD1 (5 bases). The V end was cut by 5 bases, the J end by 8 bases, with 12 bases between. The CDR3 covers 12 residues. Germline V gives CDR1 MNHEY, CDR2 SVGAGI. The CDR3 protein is CASSNGGYGYTF. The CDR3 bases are TGTGCCAGCAGTAACGGGGGGTACGGCTACACCTTC.

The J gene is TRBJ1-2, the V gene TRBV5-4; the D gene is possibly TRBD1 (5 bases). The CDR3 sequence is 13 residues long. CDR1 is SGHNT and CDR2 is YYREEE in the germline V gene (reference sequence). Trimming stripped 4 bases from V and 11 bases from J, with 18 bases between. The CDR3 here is CASSTGTAAYYTF. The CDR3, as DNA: TGTGCCAGCAGCACCGGGACGGCAGCTTATTACACCTTC.

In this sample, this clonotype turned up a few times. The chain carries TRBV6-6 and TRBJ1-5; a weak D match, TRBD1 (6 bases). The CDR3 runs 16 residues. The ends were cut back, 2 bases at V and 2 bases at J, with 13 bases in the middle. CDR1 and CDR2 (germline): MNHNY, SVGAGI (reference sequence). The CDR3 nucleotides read TGTGCCAGCAGTTACCCTCCAGGGGTTGGCAATCAGCCCCAGCATTTT. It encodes CASSYPPGVGNQPQHF.

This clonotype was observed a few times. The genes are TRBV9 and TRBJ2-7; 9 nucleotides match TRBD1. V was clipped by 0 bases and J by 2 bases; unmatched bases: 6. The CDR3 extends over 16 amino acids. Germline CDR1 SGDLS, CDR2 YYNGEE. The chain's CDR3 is CASSVDFTGGTYEQYF. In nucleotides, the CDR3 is TGTGCCAGCAGCGTAGATTTCACAGGGGGCACCTACGAGCAGTACTTC.

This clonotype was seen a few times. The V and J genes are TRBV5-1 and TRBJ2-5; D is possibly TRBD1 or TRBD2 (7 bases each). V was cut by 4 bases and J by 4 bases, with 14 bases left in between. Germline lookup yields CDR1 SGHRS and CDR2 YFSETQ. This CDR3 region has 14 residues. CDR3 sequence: CASSDVRGGETQYF. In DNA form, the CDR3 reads TGCGCCAGCAGCGACGTCAGGGGGGGAGAGACCCAGTACTTC.

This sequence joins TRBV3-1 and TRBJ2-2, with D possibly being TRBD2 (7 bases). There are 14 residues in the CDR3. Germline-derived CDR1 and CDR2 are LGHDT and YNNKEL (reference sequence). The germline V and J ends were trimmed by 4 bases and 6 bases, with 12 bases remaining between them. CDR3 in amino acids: CASSPLGGPGELFF. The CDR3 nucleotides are TGTGCCAGCAGCCCCTTGGGGGGGCCCGGGGAGCTGTTTTTT.

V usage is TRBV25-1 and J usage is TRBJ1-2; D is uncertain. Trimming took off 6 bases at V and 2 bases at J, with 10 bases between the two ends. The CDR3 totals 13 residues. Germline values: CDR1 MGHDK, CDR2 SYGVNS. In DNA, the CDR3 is TGTGCCAGCAGAGTGGACGAGAACTATGGCTACACCTTC. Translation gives CASRVDENYGYTF.

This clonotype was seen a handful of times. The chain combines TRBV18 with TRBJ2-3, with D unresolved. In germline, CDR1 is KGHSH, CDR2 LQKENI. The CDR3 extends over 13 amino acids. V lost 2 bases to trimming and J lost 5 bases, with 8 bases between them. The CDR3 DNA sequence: TGTGCCAGCTCACCATCCGCCGGAGATACGCAGTATTTT. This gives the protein CASSPSAGDTQYF.

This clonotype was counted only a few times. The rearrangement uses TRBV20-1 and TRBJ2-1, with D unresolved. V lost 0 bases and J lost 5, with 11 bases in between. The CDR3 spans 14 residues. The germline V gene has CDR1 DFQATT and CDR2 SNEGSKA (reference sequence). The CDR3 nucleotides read TGCAGTGCTAGAGAACGGCGGAGAGACAATGAGCAGTTCTTC. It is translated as CSARERRRDNEQFF.

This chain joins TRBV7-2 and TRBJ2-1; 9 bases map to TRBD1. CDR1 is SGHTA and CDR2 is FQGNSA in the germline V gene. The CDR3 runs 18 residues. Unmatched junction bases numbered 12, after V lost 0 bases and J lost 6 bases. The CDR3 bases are TGTGCCAGCAGCTTAGCCTCGCGCGGGACAGGGCGGGGCAATGAGCAGTTCTTC. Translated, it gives CASSLASRGTGRGNEQFF.

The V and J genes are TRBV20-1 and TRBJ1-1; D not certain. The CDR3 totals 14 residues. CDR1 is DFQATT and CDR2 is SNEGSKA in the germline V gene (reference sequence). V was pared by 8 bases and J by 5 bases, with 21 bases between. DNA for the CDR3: TGCAGTTTCCTCCGGGCGGTACGAGAAACTGAAGCTTTCTTT. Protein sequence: CSFLRAVRETEAFF.

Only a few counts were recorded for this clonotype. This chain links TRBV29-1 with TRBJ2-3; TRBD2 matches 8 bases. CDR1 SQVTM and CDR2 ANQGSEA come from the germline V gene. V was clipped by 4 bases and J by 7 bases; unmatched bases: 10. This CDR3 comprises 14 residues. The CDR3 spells CSVGPGGLQNTQYF. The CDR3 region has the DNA TGCAGCGTTGGCCCGGGGGGGCTTCAAAATACGCAGTATTTT.